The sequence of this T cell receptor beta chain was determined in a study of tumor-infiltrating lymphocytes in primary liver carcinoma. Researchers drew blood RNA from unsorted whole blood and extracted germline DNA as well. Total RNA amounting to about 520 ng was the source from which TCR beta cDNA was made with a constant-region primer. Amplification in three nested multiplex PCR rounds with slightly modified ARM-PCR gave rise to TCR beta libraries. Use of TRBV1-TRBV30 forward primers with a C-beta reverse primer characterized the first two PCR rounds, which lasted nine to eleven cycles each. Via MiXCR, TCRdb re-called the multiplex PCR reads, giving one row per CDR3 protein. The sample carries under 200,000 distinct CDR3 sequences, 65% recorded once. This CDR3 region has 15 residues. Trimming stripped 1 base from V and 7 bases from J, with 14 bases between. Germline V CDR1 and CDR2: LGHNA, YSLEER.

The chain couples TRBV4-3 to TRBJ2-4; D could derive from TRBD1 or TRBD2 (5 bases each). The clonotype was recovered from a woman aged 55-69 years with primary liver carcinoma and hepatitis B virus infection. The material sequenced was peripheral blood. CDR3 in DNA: TGCGCCAGCAGCCAAGGGGACGGGATTGGGAACATTCAGTACTTC. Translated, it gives CASSQGDGIGNIQYF.